This TCR beta chain comes out of a study of beta chain features in type 1 diabetes (dated by TCRdb to 2017 to 2018). Some background on the complete study: Patients and healthy donors did not differ in mean age, gender distribution, total cell number or subset yield. A total of approximately 99,000,000 sorted cells were examined across all samples, and RNA yield correlated strongly with the number of cells per subset. In the study, TCRB repertoires of sorted circulating CD4+ T cell subsets from recently diagnosed type 1 diabetes patients were compared with those of matched healthy donors. Regulatory and stem cell-like memory subsets were obtained from only 8 patients and about 8 healthy donors, while naive and central memory subsets were obtained from all 30 or so donors.

From each donor, a single peripheral blood sample of around 0.12 L on average was drawn into heparinised tubes. A BD FACSAria II was used to sort naive, central memory, regulatory and stem cell-like memory CD4+ T cells with a panel that included CD45RO, CCR7, CD25, CD127, CD95 and CD27. Purity was above 95% for every sorted population. PBMCs were isolated right away by Lymphoprep density gradient centrifugation and were stained directly, without culture. Samples were stained and sorted in pairs, with one healthy donor and one patient per experiment, so that batch effects were minimized. The entire amount of isolated RNA was reverse transcribed using the High Capacity cDNA Reverse Transcription Kit, so the sequenced TCRB transcripts were expressed ones. Naive, central memory and regulatory T cell samples underwent deep immunoSEQ sequencing, averaging roughly 3.4 million total reads per sample. After sorted cells were lysed in RLT buffer, RNA was extracted with DNase-treated RNeasy Micro or Mini kits, with the choice depending on cell number. Each cell subset was processed on its own to prevent cross-contamination, while patient and healthy donor samples were processed together. Using the immunoSEQ multiplex PCR, TCRB sequences were amplified from cDNA into 87-bp fragments spanning the CDR3 region. The amplicons were sequenced using the Illumina HiSeq platform. The authors' analysis ran thus. Synthetic template baselines were used to correct PCR bias computationally, reads within Hamming distance 2 were collapsed, and singletons that could not be merged were discarded. Reads were aligned against IMGT so that V, D and J genes, CDR3 length and insertions or deletions at six rearrangement sites could be assigned. Within each subset, clonotype counts were normalized to sorted cell number, after which true diversity and Gini coefficients were computed with the tcR R package. The overlap coefficient, calculated on TCRB nucleotide sequences, was used to quantify repertoire sharing. TCRdb obtained this table from immuneACCESS and retained in-frame rearrangements with V and J assigned. These tables miss some clones; where compared with another copy, unresolved V genes account for less than half of the shortfall, and the remainder is unexplained. V and J calls and clone size are copied from that table; D and trimming were computed from the DNA. The sample table shows about 150,000 clones, and more than 10% are seen once. Under 1.5% of the sample goes to the ten largest clones.

Summary of the overall study and its limitations: In all four CD4+ subsets, TCRB CDR3 length was moderately but significantly shorter in type 1 diabetes patients. Fewer insertions and more nucleotide deletions at VDJ recombination sites were observed in patients with type 1 diabetes, implying thymic rearrangement abnormalities. HLA sub-analyses involved small numbers of individuals, so any influence of HLA type on TCRB rearrangement remained unresolved. Because cDNA was sequenced instead of genomic DNA, activated cells with high expression could be over-represented, although the groups did not differ in activation or CD3 levels. Shorter templates might be favored by PCR, yet because patient and control samples were amplified and corrected together, any such skew would affect both groups equally. The naive, central memory and regulatory TCRB repertoires appeared to resemble one another more closely among patients than among healthy donors.

This clone has a handful of counts. What this receptor recognizes is not known. Nothing much larger sits one base from this clone, and base qualities are not available. V lost 2 bases and J lost 4 bases; the stretch between them is 9 bases long. Inclusive of the bounding cysteine and phenylalanine, the CDR3 is 13 residues long. Only the CDR3 portion is preserved as DNA: 39 bases, with reading frame beginning at the first base. The germline V gene (reference sequence) specifies PRHDT as CDR1 and FYEKMQ as CDR2. This TCR came from a man younger than 30 with type 1 diabetes. Sample: central memory CD4+ T cells from blood. The sequence links TRBV13 to TRBJ2-7; no D gene is confidently identified. The CDR3 has the sequence CASSLNLGYEQYF. The bases read TGTGCCAGCAGCTTAAACCTCGGGTACGAGCAGTACTTC.